These T cell receptor beta chains were read from a single sample in a study of siplizumab effects on memory and regulatory T cells. Clones were sequenced by immunoSEQ multiplex PCR, and TCRdb holds only the in-frame ones, with some missing. The sample has tens of thousands of clones, about 94% seen once. What was sequenced was non-Treg CD4+ T cells sorted from blood. The receptors shown here come from a human donor in good health. CDR3s include the opening cysteine and the closing phenylalanine or tryptophan. A D gene is named only where the DNA matches it firmly. Rows may omit the clone size; those that give it use once, few, many or a size class.

v_call: TRBV9; j_call: TRBJ2-7; d_call: NA; clone_size: NA; cdr3_aa: CASSVGRKAGGEQGEQYF; cdr3_nt: TGTGCCAGCAGCGTAGGACGGAAGGCGGGCGGAGAGCAAGGAGAGCAGTACTTC
v_call: TRBV19; j_call: TRBJ1-5; d_call: NA; clone_size: NA; cdr3_aa: CASSSGRGGQPQHF; cdr3_nt: TGTGCCAGTAGTTCGGGCAGGGGAGGTCAGCCCCAGCATTTT
v_call: TRBV6-5; j_call: TRBJ1-1; d_call: NA; clone_size: NA; cdr3_aa: CASSSRVGNTEAFF; cdr3_nt: TGTGCCAGCAGTTCCAGGGTTGGGAACACTGAAGCTTTCTTT
v_call: TRBV7-7; j_call: TRBJ2-3; d_call: NA; clone_size: NA; cdr3_aa: CASSFGNRGTDTQYF; cdr3_nt: TGTGCTAGCAGCTTCGGGAACAGGGGCACAGATACGCAGTATTTT
v_call: TRBV11-2; j_call: TRBJ2-5; d_call: TRBD2; clone_size: NA; cdr3_aa: CASSPGTSGRAKETQYF; cdr3_nt: TGTGCCAGCAGCCCAGGGACTAGCGGGAGGGCCAAAGAGACCCAGTACTTC
v_call: TRBV6-6; j_call: TRBJ2-3; d_call: TRBD2; clone_size: NA; cdr3_aa: CASSRTSGGGDTQYF; cdr3_nt: TGTGCCAGCAGCCGGACTAGCGGGGGGGGTGATACGCAGTATTTT
v_call: TRBV6-7; j_call: TRBJ1-4; d_call: NA; clone_size: NA; cdr3_aa: CASSYSLSAATNEKLFF; cdr3_nt: TGTGCCAGCAGTTACTCCCTTTCGGCCGCAACTAATGAAAAACTGTTTTTT
v_call: TRBV5-4; j_call: TRBJ2-4; d_call: NA; clone_size: NA; cdr3_aa: CASSPGGAKNIQYF; cdr3_nt: TGTGCCAGCAGCCCCGGGGGAGCCAAAAACATTCAGTACTTC
v_call: TRBV7-2; j_call: TRBJ2-3; d_call: NA; clone_size: NA; cdr3_aa: CASSSYPLTDTQYF; cdr3_nt: TGTGCCAGCAGCTCGTACCCACTAACAGATACGCAGTATTTT
v_call: TRBV2; j_call: TRBJ1-2; d_call: TRBD1; clone_size: NA; cdr3_aa: CASSEYRTGVGYTF; cdr3_nt: TGTGCCAGCAGTGAATATAGGACAGGGGTTGGCTACACCTTC
v_call: TRBV7-2; j_call: TRBJ2-2; d_call: NA; clone_size: NA; cdr3_aa: CASSLEGRRGNTGELFF; cdr3_nt: TGTGCCAGCAGCTTAGAGGGCCGGAGGGGGAACACCGGGGAGCTGTTTTTT
v_call: TRBV18; j_call: TRBJ1-4; d_call: TRBD1; clone_size: NA; cdr3_aa: CASSPPTGITNEKLFF; cdr3_nt: TGTGCCAGCTCACCACCGACAGGGATTACTAATGAAAAACTGTTTTTT
v_call: TRBV30; j_call: TRBJ1-3; d_call: TRBD1; clone_size: NA; cdr3_aa: CAWIVRRGLGNTIYF; cdr3_nt: TGTGCCTGGATCGTGCGAAGGGGGCTTGGAAACACCATATATTTT
v_call: TRBV11-3; j_call: TRBJ2-2; d_call: NA; clone_size: NA; cdr3_aa: CASSFGVVAGELFF; cdr3_nt: TGTGCCAGCAGCTTCGGGGTCGTAGCCGGGGAGCTGTTTTTT
v_call: TRBV11-2; j_call: TRBJ1-3; d_call: TRBD1; clone_size: NA; cdr3_aa: CASSRSGQGNSGNTIYF; cdr3_nt: TGTGCCAGCAGCCGATCGGGACAGGGCAACTCTGGAAACACCATATATTTT
v_call: TRBV7-3; j_call: TRBJ2-1; d_call: TRBD2; clone_size: NA; cdr3_aa: CASSLAGLAGSNEQFF; cdr3_nt: TGTGCCAGCAGCTTAGCTGGACTAGCGGGCAGCAATGAGCAGTTCTTC
v_call: TRBV19; j_call: TRBJ1-5; d_call: NA; clone_size: NA; cdr3_aa: CASSTRGPSNQPQHF; cdr3_nt: TGTGCCAGTAGTACGCGGGGCCCTAGCAATCAGCCCCAGCATTTT
v_call: TRBV5-1; j_call: TRBJ2-1; d_call: NA; clone_size: NA; cdr3_aa: CASSLVAAVEQFF; cdr3_nt: TGCGCCAGCAGCTTGGTGGCAGCCGTTGAGCAGTTCTTC
v_call: TRBV7-2; j_call: TRBJ2-7; d_call: TRBD2; clone_size: NA; cdr3_aa: CASSLEGLAGTYEQYF; cdr3_nt: TGTGCCAGCAGCTTAGAGGGACTAGCGGGTACCTACGAGCAGTACTTC
v_call: TRBV5-1; j_call: TRBJ1-2; d_call: TRBD1; clone_size: NA; cdr3_aa: CASNAGQGNYGYTF; cdr3_nt: TGCGCCAGCAACGCGGGACAGGGGAACTATGGCTACACCTTC
v_call: TRBV5-5; j_call: TRBJ1-3; d_call: NA; clone_size: once; cdr3_aa: CASSLILSGNTIYF; cdr3_nt: TGTGCCAGCAGCTTAATCCTCTCTGGAAACACCATATATTTT
v_call: TRBV6-5; j_call: TRBJ2-2; d_call: TRBD1; clone_size: NA; cdr3_aa: CASRRGTGITGELFF; cdr3_nt: TGTGCCAGCAGGAGGGGGACAGGGATCACCGGGGAGCTGTTTTTT
v_call: TRBV27; j_call: TRBJ1-2; d_call: NA; clone_size: once; cdr3_aa: CASSSSRGMNGYTF; cdr3_nt: TGTGCCAGCAGTTCTTCCAGGGGAATGAATGGCTACACCTTC
v_call: TRBV7-3; j_call: TRBJ2-7; d_call: TRBD1; clone_size: NA; cdr3_aa: CASSPTGPRDLEQYF; cdr3_nt: TGTGCCAGCAGCCCGACAGGGCCCCGGGATCTCGAGCAGTACTTC
v_call: TRBV5-1; j_call: TRBJ2-3; d_call: NA; clone_size: NA; cdr3_aa: CASSPGLTPMWF; cdr3_nt: TGCGCCAGCAGCCCGGGACTGACTCCTATGTGGTTT
v_call: TRBV6-1; j_call: TRBJ2-6; d_call: TRBD2; clone_size: NA; cdr3_aa: CASSGGSKGGGANVLTF; cdr3_nt: TGTGCCAGCAGTGGAGGATCTAAGGGAGGGGGGGCCAACGTCCTGACTTTC
v_call: TRBV2; j_call: TRBJ2-2; d_call: NA; clone_size: NA; cdr3_aa: CASKDENTGELFF; cdr3_nt: TGTGCCAGCAAGGACGAGAACACCGGGGAGCTGTTTTTT
v_call: TRBV29-1; j_call: TRBJ2-3; d_call: TRBD2; clone_size: NA; cdr3_aa: CSCPLAGTDTQYF; cdr3_nt: TGCAGCTGCCCACTAGCGGGCACAGATACGCAGTATTTT
v_call: TRBV11-3; j_call: TRBJ2-5; d_call: TRBD1; clone_size: NA; cdr3_aa: CASSLATGGETQYF; cdr3_nt: TGTGCCAGCAGCTTAGCCACAGGGGGAGAGACCCAGTACTTC
v_call: TRBV13; j_call: TRBJ1-2; d_call: NA; clone_size: NA; cdr3_aa: CASSETGKLGDTF; cdr3_nt: TGTGCCAGCAGCGAGACAGGAAAGCTAGGGGACACCTTC
v_call: TRBV6-1; j_call: TRBJ2-6; d_call: NA; clone_size: once; cdr3_aa: CASRSGANVLTF; cdr3_nt: TGTGCCAGCAGATCTGGGGCCAACGTCCTGACTTTC
v_call: TRBV6-4; j_call: TRBJ2-3; d_call: NA; clone_size: NA; cdr3_aa: CASSASPGADTQYF; cdr3_nt: TGTGCCAGCAGTGCGTCCCCTGGGGCTGATACGCAGTATTTT
v_call: TRBV5-4; j_call: TRBJ1-1; d_call: NA; clone_size: NA; cdr3_aa: CASSLPTQGGTEAFF; cdr3_nt: TGTGCCAGCAGCTTGCCTACACAGGGCGGCACTGAAGCTTTCTTT
v_call: TRBV18; j_call: TRBJ1-1; d_call: NA; clone_size: once; cdr3_aa: CASSQAMNTEAFF; cdr3_nt: TGTGCCAGCTCCCAAGCCATGAACACTGAAGCTTTCTTT
v_call: TRBV29-1; j_call: TRBJ1-2; d_call: TRBD1; clone_size: NA; cdr3_aa: CSATGGPTNYGYTF; cdr3_nt: TGCAGCGCCACAGGGGGGCCAACCAACTATGGCTACACCTTC
v_call: TRBV15; j_call: TRBJ1-2; d_call: NA; clone_size: NA; cdr3_aa: CATSRGGGGNGYTF; cdr3_nt: TGTGCCACCAGCAGAGGGGGCGGGGGGAATGGCTACACCTTC
v_call: TRBV18; j_call: TRBJ2-7; d_call: NA; clone_size: NA; cdr3_aa: CASSRRKGEGSYEQYF; cdr3_nt: TGTGCCAGCTCACGCCGTAAGGGGGAAGGCTCCTACGAGCAGTACTTC
v_call: TRBV27; j_call: TRBJ1-1; d_call: NA; clone_size: NA; cdr3_aa: CASSFWYSNTEAFF; cdr3_nt: TGTGCCAGCAGTTTCTGGTACAGTAACACTGAAGCTTTCTTT
v_call: TRBV20-1; j_call: TRBJ1-1; d_call: NA; clone_size: few; cdr3_aa: CSARDAREAFF; cdr3_nt: TGCAGTGCTAGAGATGCTCGGGAAGCTTTCTTT
v_call: TRBV7-3; j_call: TRBJ2-1; d_call: TRBD2; clone_size: NA; cdr3_aa: CASSSSSGISYNEQFF; cdr3_nt: TGTGCCAGCAGCTCCTCTAGCGGAATTAGCTACAATGAGCAGTTCTTC
v_call: TRBV7-3; j_call: TRBJ2-2; d_call: TRBD1; clone_size: NA; cdr3_aa: CASSPYQGALNTGELFF; cdr3_nt: TGTGCCAGCAGCCCGTACCAGGGGGCTCTGAACACCGGGGAGCTGTTTTTT
v_call: TRBV6-6; j_call: TRBJ1-5; d_call: NA; clone_size: NA; cdr3_aa: CASSGLLNQPQHF; cdr3_nt: TGTGCCAGCAGTGGGCTTTTGAATCAGCCCCAGCATTTT
v_call: TRBV21-1; j_call: TRBJ2-5; d_call: NA; clone_size: once; cdr3_aa: CASSNYPDRGEETQYF; cdr3_nt: TGTGCCAGCAGCAACTACCCGGACAGGGGCGAAGAGACCCAGTACTTC
v_call: TRBV19; j_call: TRBJ2-3; d_call: NA; clone_size: once; cdr3_aa: CASSPSGLLADTQYF; cdr3_nt: TGTGCCAGTAGTCCCTCAGGGCTTCTCGCGGATACGCAGTATTTT
v_call: TRBV5-1; j_call: TRBJ2-5; d_call: NA; clone_size: NA; cdr3_aa: CASSAGQFGGQETQYF; cdr3_nt: TGCGCCAGCAGCGCCGGACAGTTTGGTGGCCAAGAGACCCAGTACTTC
v_call: TRBV4-1; j_call: TRBJ2-2; d_call: TRBD1; clone_size: NA; cdr3_aa: CASSNIPQGATTGELFF; cdr3_nt: TGCGCCAGCAGCAACATTCCCCAGGGGGCGACCACCGGGGAGCTGTTTTTT
v_call: TRBV7-8; j_call: TRBJ1-1; d_call: NA; clone_size: NA; cdr3_aa: CASSLERVGPMNTEAFF; cdr3_nt: TGTGCCAGCAGCTTAGAGCGGGTCGGGCCAATGAACACTGAAGCTTTCTTT
v_call: TRBV14; j_call: TRBJ1-2; d_call: NA; clone_size: NA; cdr3_aa: CASSQDSWSATNYGYTF; cdr3_nt: TGTGCCAGCAGCCAAGATAGTTGGTCAGCTACTAACTATGGCTACACCTTC
v_call: TRBV2; j_call: TRBJ1-1; d_call: TRBD1; clone_size: NA; cdr3_aa: CASRADRGTLTGNTEAFF; cdr3_nt: TGTGCCAGCAGAGCGGACAGGGGGACACTTACTGGGAACACTGAAGCTTTCTTT
v_call: TRBV10-3; j_call: TRBJ1-4; d_call: NA; clone_size: NA; cdr3_aa: CAISDPDTGLFF; cdr3_nt: TGTGCCATCAGTGACCCAGATACAGGACTGTTTTTT
v_call: TRBV27; j_call: TRBJ2-2; d_call: TRBD2; clone_size: NA; cdr3_aa: CASSKTSGGNTGELFF; cdr3_nt: TGTGCCAGCAGCAAAACTAGCGGGGGGAACACCGGGGAGCTGTTTTTT
v_call: TRBV6-5; j_call: TRBJ2-7; d_call: NA; clone_size: NA; cdr3_aa: CASSYSSGKVEQYF; cdr3_nt: TGTGCCAGCAGTTACTCGAGCGGCAAGGTCGAGCAGTACTTC
v_call: TRBV5-1; j_call: TRBJ2-1; d_call: NA; clone_size: NA; cdr3_aa: CASSTYASDEQFF; cdr3_nt: TGCGCCAGCAGCACGTACGCTAGCGATGAGCAGTTCTTC
v_call: TRBV5-4; j_call: TRBJ1-2; d_call: NA; clone_size: NA; cdr3_aa: CASSLGGATDYGYTF; cdr3_nt: TGTGCCAGCAGCTTGGGAGGGGCCACCGACTATGGCTACACCTTC
v_call: TRBV27; j_call: TRBJ2-1; d_call: TRBD2; clone_size: NA; cdr3_aa: CASSLSGRFDNEQFF; cdr3_nt: TGTGCCAGCAGTCTTAGCGGGAGGTTCGACAATGAGCAGTTCTTC